This TCR beta chain stems from a study of T-cell memory formation after mild COVID-19. Across the whole study: The TCR clusters were mostly specific to one donor.

This clonotype was observed a few times. Its antigen is as yet unknown. Constant-segment primers were used for 5'RACE, and the resulting TCR alpha and TCR beta cDNA libraries carried sample barcodes and UMIs. TCRdb analysed the 5' RACE reads with MiXCR anew, one entry per CDR3 protein. Among some 440,000 distinct CDR3 sequences listed, roughly 25% were seen once. Trimming cost V 0 bases and J 2 bases, with 11 bases left between them. Germline V lookup: CDR1 MGHRA, CDR2 YSYEKL. The length of the CDR3 is 16 residues. Study findings and constraints: Whether second-wave clones peaking at day 37 were SARS-CoV-2 specific went unconfirmed. The study found balanced CD4/CD8 in clones contracting day 15 to 85 and a CD4+ lean in later expanders.

This chain uses TRBV4-1 with TRBJ2-1, with D possibly TRBD1 on 6 matching bases. The receptor comes from an adult woman who had mild COVID-19 (a few samples of this study predate the infection). Cell type and time point are not known. The source material was PBMCs or a T cell subset sorted from them (not recorded which). The CDR3 region has the DNA TGCGCCAGCAGCCAAGATAGTCAGGGGCCCTACAATGAGCAGTTCTTC. This sequence encodes CASSQDSQGPYNEQFF.